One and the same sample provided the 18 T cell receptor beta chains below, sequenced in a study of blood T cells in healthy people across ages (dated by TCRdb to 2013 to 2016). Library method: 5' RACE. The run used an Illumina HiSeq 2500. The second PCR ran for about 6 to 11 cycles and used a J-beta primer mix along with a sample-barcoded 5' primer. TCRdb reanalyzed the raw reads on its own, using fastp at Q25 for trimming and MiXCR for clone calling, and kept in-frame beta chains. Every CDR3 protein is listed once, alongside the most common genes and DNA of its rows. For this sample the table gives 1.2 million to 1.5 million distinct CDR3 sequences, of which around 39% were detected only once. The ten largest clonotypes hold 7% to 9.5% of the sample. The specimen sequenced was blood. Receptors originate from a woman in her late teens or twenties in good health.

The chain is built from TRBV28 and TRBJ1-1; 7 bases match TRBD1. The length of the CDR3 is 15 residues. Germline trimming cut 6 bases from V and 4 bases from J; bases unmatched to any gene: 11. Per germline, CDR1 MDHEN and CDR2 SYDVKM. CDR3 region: CASRTIQGRATEAFF. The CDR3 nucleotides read TGTGCCAGCAGGACCATACAGGGGAGGGCCACTGAAGCTTTCTTT.

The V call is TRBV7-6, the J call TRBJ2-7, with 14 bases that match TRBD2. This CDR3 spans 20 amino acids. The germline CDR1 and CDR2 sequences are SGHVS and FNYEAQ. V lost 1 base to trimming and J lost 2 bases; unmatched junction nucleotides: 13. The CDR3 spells CASSLGPGLAGVFLPYEQYF. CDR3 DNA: TGTGCCAGCAGCTTAGGGCCGGGACTAGCGGGAGTGTTTCTTCCCTACGAGCAGTACTTC.

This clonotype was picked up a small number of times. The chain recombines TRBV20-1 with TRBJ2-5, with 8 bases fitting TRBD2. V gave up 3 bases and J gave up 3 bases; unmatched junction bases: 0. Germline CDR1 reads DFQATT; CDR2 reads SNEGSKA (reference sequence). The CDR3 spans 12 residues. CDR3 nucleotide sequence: TGCAGTGCTAGTAGCGGGGAAGAGACCCAGTACTTC. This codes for CSASSGEETQYF.

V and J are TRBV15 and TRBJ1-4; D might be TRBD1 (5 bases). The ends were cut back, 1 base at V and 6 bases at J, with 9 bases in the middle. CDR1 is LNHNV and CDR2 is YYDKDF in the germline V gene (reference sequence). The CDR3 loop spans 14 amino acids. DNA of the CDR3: TGTGCCACCAGCAGAGGATGGGGGGATGAAAAACTGTTTTTT. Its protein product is CATSRGWGDEKLFF.

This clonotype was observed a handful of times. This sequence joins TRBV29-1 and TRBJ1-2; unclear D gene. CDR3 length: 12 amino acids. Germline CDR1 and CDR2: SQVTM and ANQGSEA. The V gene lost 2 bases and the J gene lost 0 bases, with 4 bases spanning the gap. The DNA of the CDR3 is TGCAGCGTTGAAAAGCCTAACTATGGCTACACCTTC. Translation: CSVEKPNYGYTF.

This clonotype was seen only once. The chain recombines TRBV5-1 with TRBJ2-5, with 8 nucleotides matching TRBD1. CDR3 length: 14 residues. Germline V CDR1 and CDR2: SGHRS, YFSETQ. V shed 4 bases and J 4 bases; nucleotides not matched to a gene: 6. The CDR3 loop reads CASSRGGQGETQYF. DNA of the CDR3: TGCGCCAGCAGCCGCGGCGGACAGGGAGAGACCCAGTACTTC.

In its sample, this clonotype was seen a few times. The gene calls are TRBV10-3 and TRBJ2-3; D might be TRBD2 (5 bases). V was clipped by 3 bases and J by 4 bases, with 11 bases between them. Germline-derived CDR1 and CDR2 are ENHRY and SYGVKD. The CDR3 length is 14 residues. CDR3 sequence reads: CAISDGVGADTQYF. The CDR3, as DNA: TGTGCCATCAGTGATGGGGTGGGAGCAGATACGCAGTATTTT.

The CDR3 sequence: CAVLGGSSGANVLTF. As DNA, the CDR3 is TGTGCTGTGCTGGGCGGGAGCTCTGGGGCCAACGTCCTGACTTTC. The chain uses TRBV28 and TRBJ2-6, with 7 bases lining up with TRBD2. The CDR3 runs 15 residues. Germline lookup yields CDR1 MDHEN and CDR2 SYDVKM.

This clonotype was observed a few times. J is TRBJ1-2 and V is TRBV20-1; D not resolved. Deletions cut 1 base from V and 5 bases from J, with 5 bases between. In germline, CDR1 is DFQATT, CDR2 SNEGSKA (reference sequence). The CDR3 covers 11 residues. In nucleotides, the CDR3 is TGCAGTGCTAGAGCCAGTTATGGCTACACCTTC. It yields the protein CSARASYGYTF.

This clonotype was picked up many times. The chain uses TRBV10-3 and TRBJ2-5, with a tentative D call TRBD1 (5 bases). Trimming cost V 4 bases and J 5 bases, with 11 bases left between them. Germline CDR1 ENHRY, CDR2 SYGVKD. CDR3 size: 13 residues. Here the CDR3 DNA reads TGTGCCATCAGTGGGGTTCAGGGTGAGACCCAGTACTTC. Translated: CAISGVQGETQYF.

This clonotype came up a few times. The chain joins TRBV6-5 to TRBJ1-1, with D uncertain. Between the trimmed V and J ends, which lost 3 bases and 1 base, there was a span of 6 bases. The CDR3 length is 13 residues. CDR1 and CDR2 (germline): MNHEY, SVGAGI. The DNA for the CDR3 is TGTGCCAGCAGTTATCGAACGAACACTGAAGCTTTCTTT. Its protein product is CASSYRTNTEAFF.

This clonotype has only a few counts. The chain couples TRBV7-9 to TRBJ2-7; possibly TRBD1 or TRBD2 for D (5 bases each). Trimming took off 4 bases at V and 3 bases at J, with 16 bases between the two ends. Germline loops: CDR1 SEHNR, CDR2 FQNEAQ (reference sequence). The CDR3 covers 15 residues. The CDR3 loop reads CASSSTGTKNYEQYF. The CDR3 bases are TGTGCCAGCAGCTCCACCGGGACGAAGAACTACGAGCAGTACTTC.

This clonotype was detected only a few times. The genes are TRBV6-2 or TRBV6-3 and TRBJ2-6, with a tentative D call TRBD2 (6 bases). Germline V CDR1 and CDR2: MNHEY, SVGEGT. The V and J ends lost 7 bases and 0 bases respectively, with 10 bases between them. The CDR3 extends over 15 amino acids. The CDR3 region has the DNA TGTGCCAGCATCCACGGGGGCTCTGGGGCCAACGTCCTGACTTTC. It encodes CASIHGGSGANVLTF.

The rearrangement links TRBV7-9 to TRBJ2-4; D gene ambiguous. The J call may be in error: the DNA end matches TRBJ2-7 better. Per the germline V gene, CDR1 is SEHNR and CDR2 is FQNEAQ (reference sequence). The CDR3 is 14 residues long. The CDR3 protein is CASRPFESMGEQYF. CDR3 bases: TGTGCCAGCAGGCCCTTTGAAAGTATGGGCGAGCAGTACTTC.

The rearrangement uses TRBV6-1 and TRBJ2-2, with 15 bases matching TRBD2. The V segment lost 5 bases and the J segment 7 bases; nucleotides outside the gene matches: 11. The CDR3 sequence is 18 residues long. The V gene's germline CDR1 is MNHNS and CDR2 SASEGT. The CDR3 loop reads CASSRRTSGRAGNGELFF. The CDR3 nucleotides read TGTGCCAGCAGTCGCAGGACTAGCGGGAGGGCAGGGAACGGGGAGCTGTTTTTT.

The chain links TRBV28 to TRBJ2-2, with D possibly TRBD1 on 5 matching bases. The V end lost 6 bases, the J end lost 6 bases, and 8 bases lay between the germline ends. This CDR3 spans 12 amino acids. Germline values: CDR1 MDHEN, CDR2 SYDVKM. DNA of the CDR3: TGTGCCAGCAGGGACAATCCCGGGGAGCTGTTTTTT. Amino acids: CASRDNPGELFF.

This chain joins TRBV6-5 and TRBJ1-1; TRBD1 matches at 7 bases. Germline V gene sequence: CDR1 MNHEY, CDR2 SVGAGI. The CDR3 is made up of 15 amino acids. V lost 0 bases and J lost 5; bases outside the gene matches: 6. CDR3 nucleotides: TGTGCCAGCAGTTACTCTACAGGGGCAGGAACTGAAGCTTTCTTT. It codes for CASSYSTGAGTEAFF.

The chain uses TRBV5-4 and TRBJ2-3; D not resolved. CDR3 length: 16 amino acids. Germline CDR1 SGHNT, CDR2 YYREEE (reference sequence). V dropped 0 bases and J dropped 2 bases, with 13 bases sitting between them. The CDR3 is CASSLVGLGHTDTQYF. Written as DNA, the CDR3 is TGTGCCAGCAGCTTGGTGGGTCTAGGTCACACAGATACGCAGTATTTT. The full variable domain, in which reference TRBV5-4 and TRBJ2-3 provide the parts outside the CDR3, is ETGVTQSPTHLIKTRGQQVTLRCSSQSGHNTVSWYQQALGQGPQFIFQYYREEENGRGNFPPRFSGLQFPNYSSELNVNALELDDSALYLCASSLVGLGHTDTQYFGPGTRLTVL.